This entry lists 15 T cell receptor beta chains sequenced from one sample in a study of blood T cell repertoires in COVID-19. Using immunoSEQ multiplex PCR, the repertoire was profiled, and TCRdb retains in-frame clones only, with some absent. The data show over 110,000 clones, roughly 80% seen once. The sequenced sample consisted of PBMCs or T cells enriched from blood (not recorded which). The receptors were sampled from a man aged 40-49 years with acute COVID-19.

V usage is TRBV3-1 (or the pseudogene TRBV3-2) and J usage is TRBJ1-4; TRBD1 matches 11 bases. The germline V gene has CDR1 LGHDT and CDR2 YNNKEL (reference sequence). This CDR3 is 16 amino acids long. V shed 4 bases and J 7 bases; nucleotides not matched to a gene: 8. The CDR3 coding sequence is TGTGCCAGCAGCCTCCCGACCGGGACAGGGGGTGAAAAACTGTTTTTT. Its translation is CASSLPTGTGGEKLFF.

The chain uses TRBV28 and TRBJ1-5; TRBD1 aligns across 9 bases. Trimming at V came to 5 bases and at J to 1 base, leaving 9 bases not matched to a gene. Looked up from germline, CDR1 is MDHEN and CDR2 is SYDVKM. CDR3 length equals 17 residues. CDR3 loop: CASSRWDRERSNQPQHF. CDR3 nucleotide sequence: TGTGCCAGCAGTAGATGGGACAGGGAAAGGAGCAATCAGCCCCAGCATTTT.

The chain couples TRBV30 to TRBJ1-2; D not resolved. Germline V lookup: CDR1 GTSNPN, CDR2 SVGIG (reference sequence). Trimming removed 3 bases from V and 8 bases from J, with 10 bases in between. The CDR3 has 11 residues. The CDR3 sequence is CAWSGPGGYTF. The CDR3 coding sequence is TGTGCCTGGAGCGGCCCGGGGGGCTACACCTTC.

The chain carries TRBV4-2 and TRBJ2-7; 10 nucleotides agree with TRBD1. Germline loops: CDR1 LGHNA, CDR2 YNFKEQ. The CDR3 length is 15 residues. Losses at the gene ends were 2 bases for V and 2 bases for J; bases not matched to a gene: 3. The CDR3 bases are TGTGCCAGCAGCCAAACGGGACAGGGGCCCTACGAGCAGTACTTC. Amino acid sequence: CASSQTGQGPYEQYF.

The CDR3 loop is CASSPARATDTQYF. The CDR3 nucleotides read TGTGCCAGCAGCCCAGCTAGAGCCACAGATACGCAGTATTTT. V usage is TRBV7-2 and J usage is TRBJ2-3; no definite D call. This CDR3 spans 14 amino acids. Between the trimmed V and J ends, which lost 5 bases and 2 bases, there was a span of 11 bases. Germline CDR1 SGHTA, CDR2 FQGNSA.

The J gene is TRBJ1-4, the V gene TRBV9, with 7 bases that match TRBD1. The CDR3 length is 15 residues. Germline CDR1 SGDLS, CDR2 YYNGEE. Unmatched junction bases numbered 4, after V lost 2 bases and J lost 3 bases. In DNA form, the CDR3 reads TGTGCCAGCAGCGTCAAGGGGGCCTCTAATGAAAAACTGTTTTTT. Residues: CASSVKGASNEKLFF.

V usage is TRBV28 and J usage is TRBJ2-7; tentatively, D is TRBD1 (5 bases). The germline V and J ends were trimmed by 5 bases and 2 bases, with 22 bases remaining between them. Germline V gives CDR1 MDHEN, CDR2 SYDVKM. CDR3 length: 17 amino acids. The DNA of the CDR3 is TGTGCCAGCAGTCTCCCCCGACAGTCCGCATCCCCCTACGAGCAGTACTTC. This sequence encodes CASSLPRQSASPYEQYF.

This rearrangement joins TRBV20-1 to TRBJ2-7, with 7 nucleotides matching TRBD1. The V and J ends lost 4 bases and 5 bases, in that order; junction bases with no gene match: 2. Germline V gives CDR1 DFQATT, CDR2 SNEGSKA (reference sequence). CDR3 length equals 11 residues. The CDR3 DNA is TGCAGTGCTATTACAGGGGACGAGCAGTACTTC. Translated: CSAITGDEQYF.

This clone appeared a single time. DNA for the CDR3: TGTGCCAGCAGCCGACAGGGGGGGTCCGGTGAGCAGTTCTTC. The encoded protein is CASSRQGGSGEQFF. V gene TRBV11-3 combines with J gene TRBJ2-1; 9 bases fit TRBD1. The CDR3 has 14 amino acids. Trimming removed 5 bases from V and 9 bases from J; junction bases left unmatched: 8. Germline CDR1 SGHNT, CDR2 YENEEA.

This sequence joins TRBV24-1 and TRBJ1-5; D might be TRBD1 (6 bases). The CDR3 is 15 amino acids. CDR1 is KGHDR, CDR2 SFDVKD, per germline. V was pared by 5 bases and J by 9 bases, with 19 bases between. CDR3 residues: CATSAPGDPLGPQHF. DNA for the CDR3: TGTGCCACCAGTGCCCCAGGGGACCCACTCGGGCCCCAGCATTTT.

CDR3 sequence: CASSRREPRATEAFF. In DNA form, the CDR3 reads TGTGCCAGCAGCCGCCGGGAGCCTAGGGCGACTGAAGCTTTCTTT. The rearrangement links TRBV12-1 to TRBJ1-1. TRBV12-1 is recorded as a pseudogene. There are 15 residues in the CDR3.

This chain links TRBV9 with TRBJ1-5; 7 bases agree with TRBD1. CDR3 length: 13 amino acids. The V and J ends lost 3 bases and 6 bases, in that order; junction bases with no gene match: 3. Germline values: CDR1 SGDLS, CDR2 YYNGEE. This CDR3 reads CASSAGGFQPQHF. The DNA of the CDR3 is TGTGCCAGCAGCGCAGGGGGATTTCAGCCCCAGCATTTT.

J is TRBJ1-2 and V is TRBV4-3, with a tentative D call TRBD1 (5 bases). Per the germline V gene, CDR1 is LGHNA and CDR2 is YSLEER. CDR3 length: 14 amino acids. The germline V and J ends were trimmed by 0 bases and 6 bases, with 11 bases remaining between them. Written as DNA, the CDR3 is TGCGCCAGCAGCCAAGATCGGGGGAGAGATGGCTACACCTTC. This sequence encodes CASSQDRGRDGYTF.

The table lists this clone with a few counts. The rearrangement joins TRBV30 to TRBJ1-1, with TRBD1 identical over 7 bases. Germline values: CDR1 GTSNPN, CDR2 SVGIG (reference sequence). The CDR3 totals 13 residues. Losses at the gene ends were 0 bases for V and 6 bases for J; bases not matched to a gene: 4. The chain's CDR3 is CAWSVEGAAEAFF. CDR3 in DNA: TGTGCCTGGAGTGTCGAGGGGGCCGCTGAAGCTTTCTTT.

As regards this clone: At one of its ends the junction is not consistent with the germline gene, which may arise from a read error. This rearrangement joins TRBV30 to TRBJ1-1; D is unclear. Germline values: CDR1 GTSNPN, CDR2 SVGIG (reference sequence). The CDR3 spans 11 residues. Written as DNA, the CDR3 is TGCATTGGGAGTTTTAACACTGAAGCTTTCTTT. Its protein product is CIGSFNTEAFF.